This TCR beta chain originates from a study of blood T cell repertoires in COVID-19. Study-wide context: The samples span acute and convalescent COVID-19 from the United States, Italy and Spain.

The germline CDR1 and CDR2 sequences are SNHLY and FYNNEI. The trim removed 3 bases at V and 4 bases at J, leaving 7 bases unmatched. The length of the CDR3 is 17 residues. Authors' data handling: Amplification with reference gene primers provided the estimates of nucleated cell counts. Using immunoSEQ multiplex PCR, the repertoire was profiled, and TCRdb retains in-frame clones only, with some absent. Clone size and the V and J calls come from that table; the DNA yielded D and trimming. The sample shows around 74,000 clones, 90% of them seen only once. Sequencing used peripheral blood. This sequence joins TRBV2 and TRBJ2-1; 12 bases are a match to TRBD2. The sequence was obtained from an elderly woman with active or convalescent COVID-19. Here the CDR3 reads CASSERRLAGAYNEQFF. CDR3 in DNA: TGTGCCAGCAGTGAGAGGAGACTAGCGGGGGCATACAATGAGCAGTTCTTC. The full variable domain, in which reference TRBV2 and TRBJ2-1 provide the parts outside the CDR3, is EPEVTQTPSHQVTQMGQEVILRCVPISNHLYFYWYRQILGQKVEFLVSFYNNEISEKSEIFDDQFSVERPDGSNFTLKIRSTKLEDSAMYFCASSERRLAGAYNEQFFGPGTRLTVL.